The sequence of this T cell receptor (beta chain) was determined in a study of blood T cell repertoires in COVID-19. In the study overall: Acute and convalescent COVID-19 samples came from the United States, Italy and Spain. PBMCs, B-cell-depleted T cells, or T cells provided the cDNA or gDNA that made up the material.

CDR1 and CDR2 from the germline V gene are MNHEY and SMNVEV (reference sequence). V lost 4 bases and J lost 3; bases outside the gene matches: 7. CDR3 size: 15 residues. The assay was immunoSEQ multiplex PCR, and TCRdb's table has in-frame clones only and misses some. The repertoire holds 250,000 to 300,000 clones, with around four fifths as singletons. The V gene is TRBV27, the J gene TRBJ2-7; 9 bases are shared with TRBD1. This TCR was recovered from a man in his fifties or sixties who had recovered from COVID-19. Sequenced material: peripheral blood. The CDR3 nucleotides are TGTGCCAGCAGTTCCCCGGGACAGGGTCACTACGAGCAGTACTTC. Residues: CASSSPGQGHYEQYF.